The 31 T cell receptor beta chains given below trace back to one sample, sequenced in a study of T cells in Graves' hyperthyroidism and ophthalmopathy (dated by TCRdb to about 2019). Libraries were constructed by multiplex PCR. The sequencing machine was an Illumina HiSeq 2000. The TCR beta CDR3 regions were amplified from RNA transcripts. For the first round of RT-PCR on the TCR CDR3, the HTBI primer set was used together with the Qiagen OneStep RT-PCR kit. TCRdb reprocessed the public reads (quality trimming at Q25 with fastp, clone calling with MiXCR) and kept in-frame beta chains. CDR3 protein sequences are deduplicated, and each keeps its most common genes and DNA. The sample records about 610,000 distinct CDR3 sequences, roughly a sixth of which are singletons. Of the sample, roughly 3.4% is held by the ten largest clones. The sample consisted of blood. These receptor sequences come from a woman in her thirties or forties with Graves' ophthalmopathy.

This clonotype was recorded many times. This chain joins TRBV7-8 and TRBJ2-7; D is unresolved. This CDR3 contains 16 residues. The V gene's germline CDR1 is SGHVS and CDR2 FQNEAQ. V lost 0 bases and J lost 3, with 15 bases in between. In DNA form, the CDR3 reads TGTGCCAGCAGCTTAGCAAGAGTTGTTGATAGCTACGAGCAGTACTTC. It specifies CASSLARVVDSYEQYF. Looking up the rest from reference TRBV7-8 and TRBJ2-7 gives the full variable domain: GAGVSQSPRYKVAKRGQDVALRCDPISGHVSLFWYQQALGQGPEFLTYFQNEAQLDKSGLPSDRFFAERPEGSVSTLKIQRTQQEDSAVYLCASSLARVVDSYEQYFGPGTRLTVT.

The gene calls are TRBV29-1 and TRBJ1-2; TRBD1 agrees at 8 bases. With V trimmed by 6 bases and J by 4 bases, 4 bases remained unmatched. In germline, CDR1 is SQVTM, CDR2 ANQGSEA. The CDR3 contains 12 residues. CDR3 protein: CSVAGQGYGYTF. The CDR3 region has the DNA TGCAGCGTGGCTGGACAGGGCTATGGCTACACCTTC.

Many counts were recorded for this clonotype. The chain is built from TRBV11-2 and TRBJ2-7, with 7 bases lining up with TRBD2. This CDR3 contains 15 residues. The germline gives CDR1 SGHAT, CDR2 FQNNGV. V trimming: 2 bases; J trimming: 2 bases; junction bases outside the gene matches: 6. The CDR3: CASSLSGVGPYEQYF. In nucleotides, the CDR3 is TGTGCCAGCAGCTTAAGCGGGGTAGGCCCCTACGAGCAGTACTTC.

CDR3: CAWSLQTTGYTF. The CDR3 bases are TGTGCCTGGAGTCTCCAGACAACCGGCTACACCTTC. The chain couples TRBV30 to TRBJ1-2; D not resolved. The CDR3 has 12 amino acids. The V gene's germline CDR1 is GTSNPN and CDR2 SVGIG (reference sequence). V was clipped by 2 bases and J by 8 bases, with 12 bases between them.

V usage is TRBV20-1 and J usage is TRBJ2-3, with TRBD2 matching over 8 bases. Germline V lookup: CDR1 DFQATT, CDR2 SNEGSKA (reference sequence). Trimming at V came to 3 bases and at J to 3 bases, leaving 11 bases not matched to a gene. The CDR3 is 16 residues long. CDR3 DNA sequence: TGCAGTGCTAGTAGGCCCGGAGGACTAGCAACAGATACGCAGTATTTT. Protein product: CSASRPGGLATDTQYF.

This clonotype has ten or more counts. The chain uses TRBV2 and TRBJ2-5; 11 positions agree with TRBD2. After removal of 6 bases from V and 5 bases from J, the junction contained 8 bases not matched to a gene. The CDR3 totals 15 residues. Germline values: CDR1 SNHLY, CDR2 FYNNEI. The CDR3 DNA follows: TGTGCCAGCAGCACTAGCGGGAGAGTAGGGGAGACCCAGTACTTC. Protein: CASSTSGRVGETQYF.

The chain employs TRBV5-5 and TRBJ2-5, with 12 bases that match TRBD2. This CDR3 contains 19 residues. Germline trimming cut 5 bases from V and 2 bases from J; bases unmatched to any gene: 16. Germline V gene lookup returns CDR1 SGHKS and CDR2 YYEKEE (reference sequence). CDR3 residues: CASRREAVTSGRKQETQYF. The CDR3, as DNA: TGTGCCAGCAGACGGGAGGCGGTTACTAGCGGGAGGAAACAAGAGACCCAGTACTTC.

In this sample, this clonotype turned up a few times. The gene calls are TRBV20-1 and TRBJ2-5; D possibly corresponds to TRBD2 (6 bases). This CDR3 comprises 15 residues. Trimming shortened V by 3 bases and J by 5 bases, and 19 bases separated the two germline ends. From germline, CDR1 is DFQATT and CDR2 SNEGSKA (reference sequence). This chain's CDR3 is CSASPMGGIRETQYF. CDR3 in DNA: TGCAGTGCTAGTCCCATGGGGGGTATTCGGGAGACCCAGTACTTC.

This clonotype was counted at least ten times. The chain employs TRBV2 and TRBJ2-1; the match to TRBD1 covers 9 bases. From germline, CDR1 is SNHLY and CDR2 FYNNEI. The CDR3 has 15 amino acids. With V trimmed by 1 base and J by 8 bases, 6 bases remained unmatched. DNA of the CDR3: TGTGCCAGCAGTGAAGGACAGGGGGACCTACATGAGCAGTTCTTC. Translated: CASSEGQGDLHEQFF.

This clonotype was counted between two and nine times. A single base separates this from a much larger clone, so it may be a read error. The rearrangement joins TRBV3-1 to TRBJ1-1, with D hard to call. Germline V lookup: CDR1 LGHDT, CDR2 YNNKEL (reference sequence). CDR3 length equals 12 residues. Between the trimmed V and J ends, which lost 0 bases and 8 bases, there was a span of 7 bases. The CDR3 nucleotides read TGTGCCAGCAGCCAAGAGGGAAGGGAAGCTTTCTTT. Its translation: CASSQEGREAFF.

The chain links TRBV20-1 to TRBJ1-5; 7 nucleotides line up with TRBD1. Germline V lookup: CDR1 DFQATT, CDR2 SNEGSKA (reference sequence). This CDR3 has 14 residues. V gave up 4 bases and J gave up 3 bases; unmatched junction bases: 6. The CDR3 spells CSATRQGFNQPQHF. The DNA for the CDR3 is TGCAGTGCTACCCGACAGGGCTTCAATCAGCCCCAGCATTTT.

This chain links TRBV28 with TRBJ2-1; D is ambiguous. CDR1 and CDR2 (germline): MDHEN, SYDVKM. CDR3 length: 14 amino acids. The V gene lost 3 bases and the J gene lost 0 bases, with 6 bases spanning the gap. CDR3 region: CASSFESSYNEQFF. The CDR3 nucleotides are TGTGCCAGCAGTTTTGAGAGCTCCTACAATGAGCAGTTCTTC.

Only a few counts were recorded for this clonotype. The rearrangement links TRBV28 to TRBJ1-2; D not resolved. The CDR3 sequence is 12 residues long. Germline assignment: CDR1 MDHEN and CDR2 SYDVKM. V lost 5 bases to trimming and J lost 4 bases, with 8 bases between them. The CDR3 is CASSTGIYGYTF. In nucleotides, the CDR3 is TGTGCCAGCAGTACGGGAATCTATGGCTACACCTTC.

The rearrangement joins TRBV29-1 to TRBJ2-4; D perhaps matches TRBD2 (6 bases). The CDR3 totals 14 residues. Germline CDR1 and CDR2: SQVTM and ANQGSEA. V gave up 5 bases and J gave up 5 bases, with 16 bases separating them. CDR3 nucleotides: TGCAGCGTTAGTATCCGACTAGGGGAAAACATTCAGTACTTC. This codes for CSVSIRLGENIQYF.

This clonotype has ten or more counts. The rearrangement joins TRBV27 to TRBJ1-5, with TRBD1 matching 12 bases. V lost 0 bases and J lost 3; bases outside the gene matches: 3. In germline, CDR1 is MNHEY, CDR2 SMNVEV (reference sequence). The length of the CDR3 is 17 residues. CDR3 sequence reads: CASSLSGTGGLNQPQHF. The CDR3 nucleotides read TGTGCCAGCAGTTTATCCGGGACAGGGGGCCTCAATCAGCCCCAGCATTTT.

The rearrangement links TRBV5-1 to TRBJ2-3; no firm D call. The CDR3 length is 14 residues. CDR1 SGHRS and CDR2 YFSETQ come from the germline V gene. V gave up 2 bases and J gave up 6 bases, with 13 bases separating them. CDR3 protein: CASSFSAGLDTQYF. CDR3 bases: TGCGCCAGCAGCTTCTCGGCCGGTCTGGATACGCAGTATTTT.

This clonotype was detected only once. The chain is built from TRBV25-1 and TRBJ1-3, with 7 bases fitting TRBD1. Germline-derived CDR1 and CDR2 are MGHDK and SYGVNS. The CDR3 covers 15 residues. V trimming: 6 bases; J trimming: 0 bases; junction bases outside the gene matches: 5. The CDR3 bases are TGTGCCAGCAGCGCTGGGACAGTCTCTGGAAACACCATATATTTT. Translated, it gives CASSAGTVSGNTIYF.

This clonotype was seen at least ten times. One end of the junction is discordant with germline, which a read error may explain. The CDR3 DNA is TGCAGTACTAGAGATACGGGGGGCTCGGGGAAGAATGAGCAGTTCTTC. Amino acid sequence: CSTRDTGGSGKNEQFF. The rearrangement joins TRBV20-1 to TRBJ2-1; possible D gene TRBD2, 7 bases. CDR1 and CDR2 (germline): DFQATT, SNEGSKA (reference sequence). CDR3 length: 16 residues.

This clonotype was picked up many times. The chain combines TRBV12-3 or TRBV12-4 with TRBJ2-2; 9 bases agree with TRBD1. CDR3 length: 15 residues. The J segment lost 3 bases and the V segment lost 7 bases, leaving 6 bases of the junction unmatched. DNA for the CDR3: TGTGCCAGCATCGGGACAGGGAGGGACACCGGGGAGCTGTTTTTT. Protein sequence: CASIGTGRDTGELFF.

In this sample, this clonotype turned up many times. The rearrangement links TRBV7-2 to TRBJ2-1; TRBD2 agrees at 9 bases. Germline loops: CDR1 SGHTA, CDR2 FQGNSA. V dropped 1 base and J dropped 3; count of bases not matched to a gene: 7. The length of the CDR3 is 17 residues. The CDR3 reads CASSLVLLAGYYNEQFF. CDR3 coding DNA: TGTGCCAGCAGCTTAGTACTGCTAGCGGGATACTACAATGAGCAGTTCTTC.

The table lists this clonotype with a few counts. This sequence joins TRBV11-1 and TRBJ1-3, with D perhaps TRBD1 (6 bases). CDR1 is SGHAT and CDR2 is FQDESV in the germline V gene (reference sequence). The CDR3 is 14 amino acids. With 10 bases removed from V and 0 bases from J, the gap between germline ends came to 13 bases. Written as DNA, the CDR3 is TGTGCCACCACGGACAGATACTCTGGAAACACCATATATTTT. Translating gives CATTDRYSGNTIYF. Full variable domain (outside the CDR3, taken from reference TRBV11-1 and TRBJ1-3): EAEVAQSPRYKITEKSQAVAFWCDPISGHATLYWYRQILGQGPELLVQFQDESVVDDSQLPKDRFSAERLKGVDSTLKIQPAELGDSAMYLCATTDRYSGNTIYFGEGSWLTVV.

The chain carries TRBV14 and TRBJ2-5, with no clear D. The V gene lost 1 base and the J gene lost 8 bases, with 11 bases spanning the gap. The CDR3 runs to 13 residues. Looked up from germline, CDR1 is SGHDN and CDR2 is FVKESK. The CDR3 is CASSQGPFVTQYF. The CDR3 DNA is TGTGCCAGCAGCCAAGGGCCATTCGTAACCCAGTACTTC. Using reference TRBV14 and TRBJ2-5 for the parts outside the CDR3, the full variable domain is EAGVTQFPSHSVIEKGQTVTLRCDPISGHDNLYWYRRVMGKEIKFLLHFVKESKQDESGMPNNRFLAERTGGTYSTLKVQPAELEDSGVYFCASSQGPFVTQYFGPGTRLLVL.

This clonotype was picked up many times. The J gene is TRBJ1-1, the V gene TRBV4-1; possibly TRBD1 for D (5 bases). This CDR3 has 15 amino acids. Germline CDR1 and CDR2: MGHRA and YSYEKL. The germline V and J ends were trimmed by 0 bases and 6 bases, with 14 bases remaining between them. CDR3 loop: CASSQERTPGPEAFF. In DNA, the CDR3 is TGCGCCAGCAGCCAAGAGAGGACTCCGGGACCTGAAGCTTTCTTT.

In this sample, this clonotype turned up many times. The chain has TRBV28 and TRBJ1-2; no definite D call. The CDR3 is 15 amino acids. CDR1 is MDHEN and CDR2 is SYDVKM in the germline V gene. Trimming removed 2 bases from V and 2 bases from J, with 12 bases in between. As DNA, the CDR3 is TGTGCCAGCAGTTTAGGTAGTGCGGGAAACTATGGCTACACCTTC. It yields the protein CASSLGSAGNYGYTF.

Only a few counts were recorded for this clonotype. The CDR3 spells CASSQGSYLNEQFF. CDR3 bases: TGTGCCAGCAGCCAAGGGTCGTACCTGAATGAGCAGTTCTTC. The V call is TRBV3-1, the J call TRBJ2-1; D unclear. Trimming pared 1 base from V and 7 bases from J, leaving 11 bases between. CDR1 and CDR2 from the germline V gene are LGHDT and YNNKEL (reference sequence). CDR3 length: 14 amino acids.

The V call is TRBV12-3 or TRBV12-4, the J call TRBJ1-2; D is possibly TRBD1 (5 bases). V was clipped by 1 base and J by 7 bases, with 10 bases between them. The CDR3 spans 13 residues. CDR3 sequence: CASSLGGAGGYTF. The CDR3 nucleotides are TGTGCCAGCAGTTTAGGGGGCGCCGGTGGCTACACCTTC.

This clonotype has more than one count but fewer than ten. The J gene is TRBJ2-7, the V gene TRBV2; D remains unclear. The germline V and J ends were trimmed by 6 bases and 2 bases, with 17 bases remaining between them. The CDR3 length is 15 residues. CDR1 is SNHLY, CDR2 FYNNEI, per germline. The CDR3 sequence is CASSRSAVPTYEQYF. The CDR3 DNA sequence: TGTGCCAGCAGCCGGTCGGCGGTGCCCACCTACGAGCAGTACTTC.

This clonotype was counted at least ten times. J is TRBJ2-7 and V is TRBV6-5; D is ambiguous. Trimming left V 0 bases short and J 9 bases short, with 12 bases between. Germline V gene data show CDR1 as MNHEY and CDR2 as SVGAGI. The CDR3 runs to 13 residues. The CDR3 sequence is CASSYSGSYSQYF. In DNA, the CDR3 is TGTGCCAGCAGTTACTCGGGCAGCTACTCGCAGTACTTC.

The chain couples TRBV2 to TRBJ2-5; D may correspond to TRBD1 or TRBD2 (5 bases each). Germline CDR1 and CDR2: SNHLY and FYNNEI. V was shortened by 6 bases and J by 1 base, with 9 bases between the two germline ends. The CDR3 loop spans 13 amino acids. This CDR3 is CASRRDLQETQYF. The CDR3 DNA reads as TGTGCCAGCAGGAGGGACCTCCAAGAGACCCAGTACTTC.

In its sample, this clonotype was seen many times. The rearrangement links TRBV5-1 to TRBJ1-4; 7 bases line up with TRBD1. After removal of 3 bases from V and 5 bases from J, the junction contained 4 bases not matched to a gene. The length of the CDR3 is 14 residues. Germline loops: CDR1 SGHRS, CDR2 YFSETQ. CDR3 sequence reads: CASSSGQSNEKLFF. The CDR3 nucleotides read TGCGCCAGCAGCTCGGGACAGTCAAATGAAAAACTGTTTTTT.

This clonotype has at least ten counts. CDR3 residues: CASSLRRAEAFF. The CDR3 DNA reads as TGTGCCAGCAGCCTACGTCGGGCTGAAGCTTTCTTT. This rearrangement joins TRBV6-1 to TRBJ1-1; unclear D gene. Between the trimmed V and J ends, which lost 6 bases and 6 bases, there was a span of 11 bases. CDR1 is MNHNS, CDR2 SASEGT, per germline. This CDR3 is built from 12 residues.